The following is a T cell receptor (beta chain) sequence with its context. Its specificity is unknown. Noted time point: week 23, last vaccination. Vaccinated patients received 300 ug of mutant IDH1 20-mer peptide per dose, with topical imiquimod. The data were produced by immunoSEQ multiplex PCR, yet TCRdb's version contains in-frame clones alone and is incomplete. The data contain 35,000 to 50,000 clones, 65% to 85% of them seen just once; the ten biggest clones take up about 2.4%. These data originate in a study of a mutant IDH1 vaccine in newly diagnosed glioma. Study-wide background: Vaccines began 4-6 weeks after radiotherapy alone, or with temozolomide cycles. Patients' prior therapy spanned radiotherapy, temozolomide, or both; most underwent both.

CDR3 length: 15 amino acids. From germline, CDR1 is MNHNY and CDR2 SVGAGI (reference sequence). The junction had 9 bases not matched to a gene; V was cut back by 6 bases and J by 4 bases. This sequence originates from a woman aged 18-30 years with glioma. Some clones in this sample may be carry-over from other donors' samples. Here the sequenced sample was PBMCs, taken from a glioma patient whose treatment included an IDH1 peptide vaccine. The chain couples TRBV6-6 to TRBJ1-5; TRBD1 aligns across 7 bases. This CDR3 is CASSEQGLLNQPQHF. The CDR3 nucleotides are TGTGCCAGCAGCGAACAGGGGCTTTTGAATCAGCCCCAGCATTTT.